Listed here are 23 T cell receptor beta chains from one sample, sequenced in a study of Ad26.COV2.S vaccination and SARS-CoV-2 variants. Treatment indicated: roughly 18 received Ad26.COV2.S at low or high dose, single or two shots; a few received placebo; per-sample allocation not given. Day 63 following the first vaccine or placebo injection was when the samples were taken. Profiled with immunoSEQ multiplex PCR; TCRdb holds only in-frame clones, not every one. The data hold 300,000 to 400,000 clones, with roughly 84% observed a single time. The material sequenced was peripheral blood, taken in a trial of Ad26.COV2.S vaccine versus placebo. Every receptor here comes from a person between 18 and 65 years old who received the Ad26.COV2.S COVID-19 vaccine or a placebo.

The J gene is TRBJ2-7, the V gene TRBV7-9; no reliable D call. Germline CDR1 and CDR2: SEHNR and FQNEAQ (reference sequence). Trimming shortened V by 1 base and J by 1 base, and 5 bases separated the two germline ends. The CDR3 totals 13 residues. CDR3 sequence: CASSLGVSYEQYF. The CDR3 region has the DNA TGTGCCAGCAGCTTAGGGGTTTCCTACGAGCAGTACTTC. Together with reference TRBV7-9 and TRBJ2-7, the CDR3 gives the full variable domain: DTGVSQNPRHKITKRGQNVTFRCDPISEHNRLYWYRQTLGQGPEFLTYFQNEAQLEKSRLLSDRFSAERPKGSFSTLEIQRTEQGDSAMYLCASSLGVSYEQYFGPGTRLTVT.

V usage is TRBV19 and J usage is TRBJ2-2; D gene uncertain. Between the trimmed V and J ends, which lost 4 bases and 3 bases, there was a span of 6 bases. From germline, CDR1 is LNHDA and CDR2 SQIVND (reference sequence). The CDR3 runs 13 residues. CDR3 in DNA: TGTGCCAGTAGTAATGGATACACCGGGGAGCTGTTTTTT. Its translation is CASSNGYTGELFF.

CDR3 in DNA: TGCGCCAGCAGCTCCCTGGGGGGGACTGAAGCTTTCTTT. It translates to CASSSLGGTEAFF. V gene TRBV5-1 combines with J gene TRBJ1-1; D may be TRBD1 (5 bases). This CDR3 region has 13 residues. The germline V gene encodes CDR1 SGHRS and CDR2 YFSETQ. V dropped 3 bases and J dropped 5 bases, with 11 bases sitting between them.

The rearrangement uses TRBV12-3 or TRBV12-4 and TRBJ1-1; D is uncertain. V lost 7 bases and J 1 base, leaving 10 bases between the germline ends. CDR3 length: 13 residues. The CDR3 spells CASNLGPNTEAFF. The CDR3 DNA is TGTGCCAGCAACCTAGGGCCGAACACTGAAGCTTTCTTT.

This chain joins TRBV27 and TRBJ1-2, with D possibly being TRBD1 (6 bases). This CDR3 has 14 residues. Germline loops: CDR1 MNHEY, CDR2 SMNVEV (reference sequence). V was clipped by 4 bases and J by 2 bases, with 11 bases between them. The CDR3: CASSSTQGNYGYTF. The CDR3 DNA follows: TGTGCCAGCAGTTCCACCCAGGGGAACTATGGCTACACCTTC.

Here the CDR3 reads CASSLGPNGGSNQPQHF. CDR3 nucleotide sequence: TGCGCCAGCAGCTTGGGCCCCAATGGGGGCAGCAATCAGCCCCAGCATTTT. The chain employs TRBV5-1 and TRBJ1-5; possible D gene TRBD1, 6 bases. Germline values: CDR1 SGHRS, CDR2 YFSETQ. The CDR3 extends over 17 amino acids. Trimming removed 0 bases from V and 1 base from J, with 14 bases in between.

The chain joins TRBV6-1 to TRBJ1-6, with 8 positions matching TRBD1. This CDR3 has 15 amino acids. Germline V gene lookup returns CDR1 MNHNS and CDR2 SASEGT. Unmatched junction bases numbered 3, after V lost 3 bases and J lost 5 bases. CDR3 DNA: TGTGCCAGCAGTGAGCGGGACAGGAATAATTCACCCCTCCACTTT. Translating it yields CASSERDRNNSPLHF.

The rearrangement joins TRBV5-4 to TRBJ1-1; a possible D gene is TRBD1 (5 bases). The germline V and J ends were trimmed by 4 bases and 1 base, with 14 bases remaining between them. The CDR3 is 15 residues long. Per germline, CDR1 SGHNT and CDR2 YYREEE (reference sequence). Here the CDR3 reads CASSPQGQKNTEAFF. CDR3 DNA: TGTGCCAGCAGCCCCCAGGGTCAAAAGAACACTGAAGCTTTCTTT.

The V gene is TRBV30, the J gene TRBJ2-2, with 14 bases fitting TRBD2. The CDR3 totals 19 residues. Germline loops: CDR1 GTSNPN, CDR2 SVGIG (reference sequence). Trimming removed 2 bases from V and 4 bases from J; junction bases left unmatched: 12. CDR3 bases: TGTGCCTGGAGTCGAAGACTAGCGGGGGGGCTTATTCGCACCGGGGAGCTGTTTTTT. Its translation is CAWSRRLAGGLIRTGELFF. Combining the CDR3 with reference TRBV30 and TRBJ2-2 gives the whole variable domain SQTIHQWPATLVQPVGSPLSLECTVEGTSNPNLYWYRQAAGRGLQLLFYSVGIGQISSEVPQNLSASRPQDRQFILSSKKLLLSDSGFYLCAWSRRLAGGLIRTGELFFGEGSRLTVL.

This clone was picked up a small number of times. Other nucleotide sequences in the sample specify the same CDR3. The chain joins TRBV6-4 to TRBJ2-3; D possibly corresponds to TRBD2 (7 bases). This CDR3 has 15 residues. Germline CDR1 and CDR2: MRHNA and SNTAGT. V was clipped by 0 bases and J by 2 bases, with 9 bases between them. CDR3 DNA sequence: TGTGCCAGCAGTGACTCGGGGGGGGCCACAGATACGCAGTATTTT. This gives the protein CASSDSGGATDTQYF.

This clone occurred once. The CDR3 here is CASSPQGGRNEQFF. The DNA of the CDR3 is TGCGCCAGCAGCCCCCAGGGAGGGAGAAATGAGCAGTTCTTC. This chain joins TRBV5-1 and TRBJ2-1, with 7 positions matching TRBD2. Germline trimming cut 4 bases from V and 7 bases from J; bases unmatched to any gene: 8. Germline CDR1 reads SGHRS; CDR2 reads YFSETQ. This CDR3 spans 14 amino acids.

The chain recombines TRBV7-2 with TRBJ1-6, with D possibly TRBD1 on 5 matching bases. CDR3 length: 15 residues. Trimming removed 3 bases at V and 9 bases at J, with 15 bases between. Germline V CDR1 and CDR2: SGHTA, FQGNSA. CDR3 region: CASSFGRARGSPLHF. As DNA, the CDR3 is TGTGCCAGCAGCTTCGGCAGGGCAAGGGGTTCACCCCTCCACTTT.

The chain has TRBV19 and TRBJ1-2; weak D call: TRBD1 (5 bases). Germline V gives CDR1 LNHDA, CDR2 SQIVND (reference sequence). CDR3 length: 13 amino acids. V dropped 4 bases and J dropped 2 bases, with 8 bases sitting between them. In DNA, the CDR3 is TGTGCCAGTAGTACCCGGGACAACTATGGCTACACCTTC. Residues: CASSTRDNYGYTF.

The chain employs TRBV24-1 and TRBJ2-2; 9 bases map to TRBD1. CDR1 is KGHDR, CDR2 SFDVKD, per germline. CDR3 length: 16 amino acids. With V trimmed by 3 bases and J by 7 bases, 8 bases remained unmatched. For the CDR3, the DNA is TGTGCCACCAGTGATCCCGGGACAGGGTCCGTCGGGGAGCTGTTTTTT. The encoded protein is CATSDPGTGSVGELFF.

The chain uses TRBV10-2 and TRBJ2-1; TRBD2 aligns across 9 bases. Per the germline V gene, CDR1 is WSHSY and CDR2 is SAAADI. This CDR3 is built from 14 residues. J gave up 0 bases and V 7 bases, and 1 base lay outside the gene matches. CDR3 DNA sequence: TGCGCCAGCACTAGCGGGGACTCCTACAATGAGCAGTTCTTC. Its protein product is CASTSGDSYNEQFF.

Remarks on this clone: This sample includes further DNA sequences coding for the same CDR3. The chain is built from TRBV18 and TRBJ1-2; D might be TRBD1 (5 bases). Germline values: CDR1 KGHSH, CDR2 LQKENI. V gave up 1 base and J gave up 8 bases, with 8 bases separating them. This CDR3 region has 12 residues. DNA for the CDR3: TGTGCCAGCTCACCACGAGGGGACGGCTACACCTTC. Its translation: CASSPRGDGYTF.

The J gene is TRBJ2-5, the V gene TRBV5-1; 7 bases are shared with TRBD2. V was pared by 0 bases and J by 5 bases, with 7 bases of the junction left unmatched. The CDR3 covers 15 residues. Germline V gene data show CDR1 as SGHRS and CDR2 as YFSETQ. The CDR3 spells CASSLAAGVRETQYF. The CDR3 nucleotides are TGCGCCAGCAGCTTGGCTGCGGGGGTACGGGAGACCCAGTACTTC.

This chain uses TRBV12-3 or TRBV12-4 with TRBJ1-4; the D gene is possibly TRBD1 (5 bases). V was trimmed by 3 bases and J by 5 bases, leaving 7 bases between them. The length of the CDR3 is 13 residues. The CDR3 DNA sequence: TGTGCCAGCAGTTTCGACAGAAATGAAAAACTGTTTTTT. This codes for CASSFDRNEKLFF.

The chain carries TRBV7-2 and TRBJ2-7, with 9 bases matching TRBD1. The CDR3 runs to 14 residues. Germline trimming cut 5 bases from V and 3 bases from J; bases unmatched to any gene: 5. Germline CDR1 reads SGHTA; CDR2 reads FQGNSA. The CDR3 bases are TGTGCCAGCAGCCTCCGGGACAGGGACTACGAGCAGTACTTC. It codes for CASSLRDRDYEQYF.

This chain uses TRBV5-1 with TRBJ2-3; 8 bases line up with TRBD2. CDR1 SGHRS and CDR2 YFSETQ come from the germline V gene. This CDR3 spans 15 amino acids. J gave up 0 bases and V 2 bases, and 2 bases lay outside the gene matches. The CDR3 nucleotides are TGCGCCAGCAGCTTCCAGCGGGGGAGCACAGATACGCAGTATTTT. This gives the protein CASSFQRGSTDTQYF. The full variable domain, with the rest looked up from reference TRBV5-1 and TRBJ2-3, is KAGVTQTPRYLIKTRGQQVTLSCSPISGHRSVSWYQQTPGQGLQFLFEYFSETQRNKGNFPGRFSGRQFSNSRSEMNVSTLELGDSALYLCASSFQRGSTDTQYFGPGTRLTVL.

This sequence joins TRBV30 and TRBJ1-6; no definite D call. Germline loops: CDR1 GTSNPN, CDR2 SVGIG (reference sequence). The CDR3 is 13 amino acids. Trimming took off 4 bases at V and 0 bases at J, with 4 bases between the two ends. The CDR3 loop is CAWKNSYNSPLHF. The CDR3 DNA is TGTGCCTGGAAGAACTCCTATAATTCACCCCTCCACTTT.

V is TRBV5-1 and J is TRBJ2-3; no clear D. V lost 0 bases and J 6 bases, leaving 11 bases between the germline ends. The germline V gene encodes CDR1 SGHRS and CDR2 YFSETQ. The CDR3 extends over 14 amino acids. The CDR3 coding sequence is TGCGCCAGCAGCTTGGCATCCGGCCAGGATACGCAGTATTTT. This gives the protein CASSLASGQDTQYF.

The CDR3 coding sequence is TGTGCCAGCAGTTCTAGCGGGGGAGTCGATACGCAGTATTTT. Amino acids: CASSSSGGVDTQYF. J is TRBJ2-3 and V is TRBV6-5, with 10 bases aligning to TRBD2. The V gene end was trimmed by 4 bases and the J gene end by 6 bases; junction bases not matched to a gene: 4. The CDR3 has 14 residues. In germline, CDR1 is MNHEY, CDR2 SVGAGI.